The clone carrying this T cell receptor beta chain appeared a few times. The data belong to a study of blood T cells in healthy people across ages. Using a J-beta primer mix together with a sample-barcoded 5' primer, a second PCR was run for about 6 to 12 cycles. MiXCR was run by TCRdb on the 5' RACE reads, yielding one entry per CDR3 protein. The sample holds some 1.5 million distinct CDR3 sequences; under 55% are singletons and the top ten take roughly 3.7%. Per germline, CDR1 SGHAT and CDR2 FQNNGV. Trimming took off 2 bases at V and 14 bases at J, with 12 bases between the two ends. This CDR3 has 12 amino acids.

The chain links TRBV11-2 to TRBJ1-4; D remains ambiguous. The sample comprised blood. The receptor's source is a woman between 18 and 30 years old in good health. CDR3 protein: CASSLFSHNLFF. DNA for the CDR3: TGTGCCAGCAGCTTATTCTCCCACAATCTGTTTTTT.